This T cell receptor beta chain derives from a study of tumor-infiltrating lymphocytes in primary liver carcinoma. Per germline, CDR1 SQVTM and CDR2 ANQGSEA. There are 15 residues in the CDR3. Blood RNA was derived from unsorted whole blood, and germline DNA was extracted too. Remarks on this clonotype: The germline gene is not matched at one end of the junction; a read error may be the cause.

Synthesis of TCR beta cDNA was carried out from 500 ng total RNA with a constant-region primer. Three nested multiplex PCR rounds, a slightly modified ARM-PCR method, built the TCR beta libraries. Forward primers for TRBV1-TRBV30 and a C-beta reverse primer served the first two PCR rounds, at roughly 10 cycles each. From the multiplex PCR reads, TCRdb called clonotypes with MiXCR, one entry per CDR3 protein. The sample has more than 150,000 distinct CDR3 sequences, about 60% seen once. This clonotype originated in a man between 40 and 49 years old with primary liver carcinoma and hepatitis B virus infection. The chain couples TRBV29-1 to TRBJ2-2, with D possibly matching TRBD2 (6 bases). Material: peripheral blood. The CDR3 DNA reads as TGCAGCGTTGAAGACGCCGCGGGATCCCCCGGGGATCTGCTTTTT. It specifies CSVEDAAGSPGDLLF.